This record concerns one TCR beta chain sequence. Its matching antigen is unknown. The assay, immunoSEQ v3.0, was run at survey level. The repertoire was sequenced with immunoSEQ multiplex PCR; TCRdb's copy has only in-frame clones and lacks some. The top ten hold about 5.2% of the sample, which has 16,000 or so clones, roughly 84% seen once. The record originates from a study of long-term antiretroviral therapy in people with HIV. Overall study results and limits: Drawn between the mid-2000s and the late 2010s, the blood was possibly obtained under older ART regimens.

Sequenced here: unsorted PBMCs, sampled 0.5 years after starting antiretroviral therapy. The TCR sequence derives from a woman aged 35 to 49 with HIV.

In DNA form, the CDR3 reads TGTGCCAGCAGCTTAGGGGCAGGGACAGTAAACGAGCAGTACTTC. Protein: CASSLGAGTVNEQYF. The chain employs TRBV11-2 and TRBJ2-7; 7 bases match TRBD1. The CDR3 has 15 amino acids. Germline V CDR1 and CDR2: SGHAT, FQNNGV. V trimming: 1 base; J trimming: 5 bases; junction bases outside the gene matches: 8.